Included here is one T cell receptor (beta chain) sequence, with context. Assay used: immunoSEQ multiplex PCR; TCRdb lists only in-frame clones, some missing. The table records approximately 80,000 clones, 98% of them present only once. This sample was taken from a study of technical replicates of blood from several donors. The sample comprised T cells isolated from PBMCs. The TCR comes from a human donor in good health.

The CDR3 loop reads CASTTGDGELFF. The CDR3 DNA sequence: TGTGCCAGCACCACGGGGGACGGGGAGCTGTTTTTT. The chain uses TRBV11-3 and TRBJ2-2, with D possibly being TRBD2 (6 bases). The CDR3 runs 12 residues. Between the trimmed V and J ends, which lost 7 bases and 7 bases, there was a span of 10 bases. Germline CDR1 reads SGHNT; CDR2 reads YENEEA. Supplemented by reference TRBV11-3 and TRBJ2-2, the full variable domain reads EAGVVQSPRYKIIEKKQPVAFWCNPISGHNTLYWYLQNLGQGPELLIRYENEEAVDDSQLPKDRFSAERLKGVDSTLKIQPAELGDSAVYLCASTTGDGELFFGEGSRLTVL.